This TCR beta chain was sequenced for a study of blood T cell repertoires in COVID-19 (dated by TCRdb to 2020 to 2022). General notes on the study: Collaborator samples came from the United States, Italy and Spain and covered acute and convalescent phases of COVID-19. A de-identified subject ID, COVID-19 status, age in years and sex were almost always included in the sample metadata. Deeply sampled blood TCRbeta repertoires from subjects exposed to, actively infected with, or recovered from COVID-19 were included in the dataset. Where available, HLA class I and class II types were obtained from metadata supplied by the sample provider rather than from assay-based typing. A freely available public database, intended as a resource for researchers studying the immune response to SARS-CoV-2, is where the repertoires were released. The samples were drawn from two sources: the first 160 participants of the ongoing ImmuneRACE study, and 1,254 subjects contributed by 6 global collaborators. The material from the prospective study consisted of cDNA or gDNA derived from T cells, B-cell-depleted T cells, or PBMCs.

V is clipped by 6 bases and J by 6 bases, and the sequence between their germline boundaries is 12 bases long. Including the terminal cysteine and phenylalanine, the CDR3 comprises 13 residues. The read is trimmed to its CDR3 DNA, 39 bases read in frame from base 1. To note about this clone: Its antigen is currently not known. No base-level quality is on record; no much larger clone is a single base apart.

Each collaborating institution followed its own protocols to collect whole blood in K2EDTA tubes. For TCRbeta analysis, collaborators shipped samples as frozen whole blood, isolated PBMCs, or DNA extracted from either of those sample types. What the study reported, not specific to this receptor: Clinical and demographic metadata were provided uncurated, with the amount varying by source and participant.

The immunoSEQ Assay, a bias-controlled multiplex PCR, was used to amplify TCRbeta CDR3 regions from genomic DNA. Regarding the original processing steps: The number of nucleated cells in each sample was estimated by amplification of reference gene primers within the assay. Sequence reads were collapsed and filtered to measure the absolute abundance of every unique TCRbeta CDR3 rearrangement. For each sample, productive Simpson clonality was calculated by taking the square root of Simpson's diversity index across productive rearrangements. What TCRdb holds here is the immuneACCESS table cut down to in-frame rearrangements. Part of the clones is not present; checked against another copy, under half of the missing clones reflect an unresolved V gene, and the others are unexplained. V and J calls and clone size follow that table, whereas D and trimming were derived from the DNA. For this sample there are tens of thousands of clones; more than 85% appear just once. Roughly 13% of the sample comes from the top ten.

The origin of this receptor is a human donor with active COVID-19. The donor label of this sample is uncertain. The sample comprised peripheral blood. The sequence is built from TRBV12-3 or TRBV12-4 and TRBJ1-5; the D gene lacks a confident call. The DNA reads TGTGCCAGCAGCCGGTTAGAGGGTCAGCCCCAGCATTTT. It encodes CASSRLEGQPQHF.